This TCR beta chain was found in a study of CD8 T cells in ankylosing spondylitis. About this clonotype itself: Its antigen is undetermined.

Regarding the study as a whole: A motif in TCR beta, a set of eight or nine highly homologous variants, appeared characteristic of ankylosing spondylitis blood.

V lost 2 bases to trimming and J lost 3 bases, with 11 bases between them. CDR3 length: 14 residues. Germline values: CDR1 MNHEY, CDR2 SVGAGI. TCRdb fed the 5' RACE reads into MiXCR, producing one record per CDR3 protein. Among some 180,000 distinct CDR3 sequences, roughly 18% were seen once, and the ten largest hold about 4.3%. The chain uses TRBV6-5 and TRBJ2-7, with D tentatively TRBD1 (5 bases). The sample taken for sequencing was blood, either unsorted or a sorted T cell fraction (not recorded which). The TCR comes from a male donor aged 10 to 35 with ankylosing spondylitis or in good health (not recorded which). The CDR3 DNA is TGTGCCAGCAGTTACACCCGACAGAACTACGAGCAGTACTTC. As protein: CASSYTRQNYEQYF.